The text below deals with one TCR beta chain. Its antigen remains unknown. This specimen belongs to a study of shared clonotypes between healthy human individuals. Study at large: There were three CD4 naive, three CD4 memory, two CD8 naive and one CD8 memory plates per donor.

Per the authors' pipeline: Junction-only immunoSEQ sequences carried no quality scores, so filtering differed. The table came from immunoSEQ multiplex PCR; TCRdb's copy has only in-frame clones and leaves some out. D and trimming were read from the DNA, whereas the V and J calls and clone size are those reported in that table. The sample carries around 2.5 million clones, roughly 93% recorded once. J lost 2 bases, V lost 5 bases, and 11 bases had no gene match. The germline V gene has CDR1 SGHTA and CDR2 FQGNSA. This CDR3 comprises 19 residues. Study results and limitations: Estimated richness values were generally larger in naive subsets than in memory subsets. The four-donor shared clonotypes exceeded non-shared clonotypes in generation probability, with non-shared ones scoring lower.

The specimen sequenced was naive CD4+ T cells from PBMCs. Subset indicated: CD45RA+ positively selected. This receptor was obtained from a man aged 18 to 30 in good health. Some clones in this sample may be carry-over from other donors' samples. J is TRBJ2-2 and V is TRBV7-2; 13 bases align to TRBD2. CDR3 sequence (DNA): TGTGCCAGCAGCCCGGGACTAGCGGGACCTCAACCTAACACCGGGGAGCTGTTTTTT. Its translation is CASSPGLAGPQPNTGELFF.